A selection of T cell receptor beta chains follows, all from one sample in a study of T cells in Graves' hyperthyroidism and ophthalmopathy. TCRdb used MiXCR to reprocess the multiplex PCR reads, holding one entry per CDR3 protein. Of 300,000 to 350,000 distinct CDR3 sequences listed, roughly 20% are singletons. The source material was blood. These receptors were obtained from a woman aged 45-65 years with Graves' hyperthyroidism. CDR3s include the opening cysteine and the closing phenylalanine or tryptophan. The order of the fields is J gene, V gene, D gene, CDR3 protein. A D gene is named only where the DNA matches it firmly.

>TRBJ1-6|TRBV3-1|-
CASSPSLYDRSSYNSPLHF
>TRBJ1-3|TRBV20-1|-
CSADSGLSGNTIYF
>TRBJ1-6|TRBV15|-
CATSQGYLNSPLHF
>TRBJ2-3|TRBV7-8|TRBD2
CAGAPLAVSTDTQYF
>TRBJ1-1|TRBV12-3/TRBV12-4|-
CATKFSTGNTEAFF
>TRBJ1-4|TRBV15|-
CATSRAPGEKLFF
>TRBJ2-5|TRBV30|TRBD2
CAWSGGTSGSEGTQYF
>TRBJ1-2|TRBV9|-
CASSGTGGWGYTF
>TRBJ2-1|TRBV6-1|-
CATGADSYNEQFF
>TRBJ1-5|TRBV7-9|-
CASSLGEEYQPQHF
>TRBJ1-1|TRBV19|-
CASSIWPPGTEAFF
>TRBJ1-1|TRBV14|-
CASSQTGARKTEAFF
>TRBJ1-2|TRBV11-2|TRBD1
CASSSDRGNYGYTF
>TRBJ2-3|TRBV30|TRBD2
CAWSPKRGSTDTQYF
>TRBJ2-7|TRBV29-1|-
CSVEDEDGLHSYEQYF
>TRBJ2-2|TRBV13|-
CASSLIGGELFF
>TRBJ1-5|TRBV12-3/TRBV12-4|TRBD1
CASSQDRANQPQHF
>TRBJ2-7|TRBV9|-
CASSVGGSGLNEQYF
>TRBJ1-2|TRBV28|-
CASSFLSPYNYGYTF
>TRBJ2-1|TRBV5-1|TRBD2
CASSLAGLANYNEQFF
>TRBJ2-7|TRBV30|TRBD1
CAWKKGRGTGSGEQYF
>TRBJ2-2|TRBV2|-
CASSLSENTGELFF
>TRBJ2-7|TRBV29-1|TRBD1
CSVSRGRGEQYF
>TRBJ2-1|TRBV5-1|-
CASSSGTEDNEQFF
>TRBJ2-1|TRBV24-1|TRBD1
CATSDMTGVRDEQFF
>TRBJ2-3|TRBV27|TRBD2
CASSSVWTSGVPDTQYF
>TRBJ2-1|TRBV29-1|-
CSARGLSSSYNEQFF
>TRBJ2-6|TRBV28|-
CASSFSGSGANVLTF
>TRBJ1-5|TRBV12-3/TRBV12-4|-
CASQVEWGLNQPQHF
>TRBJ2-5|TRBV2|TRBD2
CASSENPSGGVWETQYF
>TRBJ1-2|TRBV2|-
CASSGTGGASANYGYTF
>TRBJ2-2|TRBV11-3|-
CASSLGGPNTGELFF
>TRBJ1-5|TRBV3-1|-
CASSQGRINQPQHF
>TRBJ1-1|TRBV7-9|-
CASSYVENTEAFF
>TRBJ1-1|TRBV6-2/TRBV6-3|-
CASSSGSFGAFF
>TRBJ1-4|TRBV30|TRBD1
CAWSVPGGGEKLFF
>TRBJ2-7|TRBV20-1|-
CSAREAWRAGSYEQYF
>TRBJ2-5|TRBV7-2|TRBD1
CASSATTGEETQYF
>TRBJ2-3|TRBV25-1|TRBD2
CASSELSTSGSGDTQYF
>TRBJ2-3|TRBV5-6|TRBD1
CASSTGTGWDTQYF
>TRBJ2-5|TRBV20-1|-
CSARPEETQYF